This TCR beta chain came from a study of shared clonotypes between healthy human individuals. Using immunoSEQ multiplex PCR, the repertoire was profiled, and TCRdb retains in-frame clones only, with some absent. Of fewer than 850,000 clones listed, 72% are singletons. The donors, healthy adults who were HIV-negative, had experienced no recent acute infections or vaccinations. The sequenced material came from memory CD4+ T cells sorted from blood. Subset: CD45RA-negative fraction. The receptor was derived from a woman aged 30 to 39 in good health.

The CDR3 nucleotides are TGTGCCAGCAGCGAAAACGTGGGAGGGAACACCGGGGAGCTGTTTTTT. Translation gives CASSENVGGNTGELFF. The chain employs TRBV4-2 and TRBJ2-2, with D possibly being TRBD2 (6 bases). The V gene's germline CDR1 is LGHNA and CDR2 YNFKEQ. Trimming left V 5 bases short and J 1 base short, with 14 bases between. This CDR3 spans 16 amino acids.